This TCR beta chain is drawn from a study of read filtering for tumor transcriptome and immune sequencing. Whole-study context: R-ISS stage counts were eight or nine for I, more than 15 for II, 6 or 7 for III.

At the time of active disease, bone marrow was collected from every patient. Molecular barcoded adaptors covering alpha/delta and beta/gamma chains were used on approximately 400 ng RNA. TCRdb reprocessed the reads with MiXCR, giving one entry per CDR3 protein. The sample has about 39,000 distinct CDR3 sequences; roughly an eighth are singletons. This CDR3 has 16 amino acids. Trimming at V came to 6 bases and at J to 5 bases, leaving 7 bases not matched to a gene. CDR1 and CDR2 from the germline V gene are SNHLY and FYNNEI. This clonotype was counted many times. The receptor's source is a donor at least 40 years old with multiple myeloma. Sample: a population of CD138-negative cells sorted from bone marrow. The rearrangement joins TRBV2 to TRBJ2-1, with 13 bases matching TRBD2. In nucleotides, the CDR3 is TGTGCCAGCAGGTTACTAGCGGGAGGGCCCCACAATGAGCAGTTCTTC. It codes for CASRLLAGGPHNEQFF.